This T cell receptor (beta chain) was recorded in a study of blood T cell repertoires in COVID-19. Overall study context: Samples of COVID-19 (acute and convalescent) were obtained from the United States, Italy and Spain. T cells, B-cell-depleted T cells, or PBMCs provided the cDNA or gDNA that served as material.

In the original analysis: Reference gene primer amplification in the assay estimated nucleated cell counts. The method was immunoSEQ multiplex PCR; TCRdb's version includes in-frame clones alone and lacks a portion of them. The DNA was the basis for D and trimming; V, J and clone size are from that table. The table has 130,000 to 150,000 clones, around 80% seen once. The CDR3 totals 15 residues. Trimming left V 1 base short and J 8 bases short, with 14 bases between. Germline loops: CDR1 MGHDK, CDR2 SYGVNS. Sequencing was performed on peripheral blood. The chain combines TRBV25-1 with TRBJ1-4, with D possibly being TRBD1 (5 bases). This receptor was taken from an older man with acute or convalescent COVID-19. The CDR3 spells CASSEWKGFGEKLFF. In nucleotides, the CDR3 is TGTGCCAGCAGTGAATGGAAGGGGTTTGGAGAAAAACTGTTTTTT.